Presented here are 17 T cell receptor beta chains from one specimen sequenced in a study of OX40 agonist ivuxolimab in advanced cancers. The protocol was immunoSEQ multiplex PCR, while the TCRdb copy is restricted to in-frame clones and leaves out a portion. The sample records approximately 60,000 clones, about 92% being singletons. Material: CD4+ or CD8+ T cells sorted from blood, obtained in a trial of the OX40 agonist ivuxolimab. These receptors all stem from an adult with an advanced solid tumor such as melanoma, head and neck, liver or kidney cancer.

This chain joins TRBV7-2 and TRBJ1-2; D is undetermined. Germline V lookup: CDR1 SGHTA, CDR2 FQGNSA. This CDR3 is built from 15 residues. Between the trimmed V and J ends, which lost 1 base and 5 bases, there was a span of 14 bases. The CDR3 coding sequence is TGTGCCAGCAGCTTAGGGTCCGAGGTTTTTTATGGCTACACCTTC. It is translated as CASSLGSEVFYGYTF.

DNA of the CDR3: TGTGCCAGCAGCCCCCCCCCGGGACTAGCAGATACGCAGTATTTT. Amino acid sequence: CASSPPPGLADTQYF. V is TRBV6-5 and J is TRBJ2-3; 8 bases are shared with TRBD2. Germline V gene lookup returns CDR1 MNHEY and CDR2 SVGAGI. Germline trimming cut 6 bases from V and 4 bases from J; bases unmatched to any gene: 9. This CDR3 spans 15 amino acids.

CDR3 in amino acids: CASSFYETQYF. CDR3 nucleotide sequence: TGTGCCAGCAGCTTTTACGAGACCCAGTACTTC. The chain joins TRBV7-2 to TRBJ2-5; D is unclear. The CDR3 consists of 11 residues. Deletions cut 3 bases from V and 5 bases from J, with 4 bases between. CDR1 SGHTA and CDR2 FQGNSA come from the germline V gene.

This chain links TRBV5-1 with TRBJ2-1; 12 nucleotides match TRBD2. The CDR3 sequence is 20 residues long. From germline, CDR1 is SGHRS and CDR2 YFSETQ. J gave up 0 bases and V 6 bases, and 16 bases lay outside the gene matches. As DNA, the CDR3 is TGCGCCAGCACCGGGACTAGCGGGCGTACAGCCCCGAGCTCCTACAATGAGCAGTTCTTC. This translates into CASTGTSGRTAPSSYNEQFF. Using reference TRBV5-1 and TRBJ2-1 for the parts outside the CDR3, the full variable domain is KAGVTQTPRYLIKTRGQQVTLSCSPISGHRSVSWYQQTPGQGLQFLFEYFSETQRNKGNFPGRFSGRQFSNSRSEMNVSTLELGDSALYLCASTGTSGRTAPSSYNEQFFGPGTRLTVL.

The rearrangement links TRBV5-1 to TRBJ2-1; 14 nucleotides align to TRBD2. The CDR3 covers 16 residues. J gave up 9 bases and V 3 bases, and 8 bases lay outside the gene matches. Germline V CDR1 and CDR2: SGHRS, YFSETQ. The CDR3 DNA reads TGCGCCAGCAGCTCGGGACTAGCGGGAGTTGCGCTTGAGCAGTTCTTC. Translated: CASSSGLAGVALEQFF.

This clone was seen once. The rearrangement uses TRBV9 and TRBJ2-1; D may match TRBD1 or TRBD2 (5 bases each). The germline V gene has CDR1 SGDLS and CDR2 YYNGEE. The V gene lost 4 bases and the J gene lost 3 bases, with 14 bases spanning the gap. The CDR3 loop spans 15 amino acids. The CDR3 DNA reads as TGTGCCAGCAGCCCCAAAGGGGACCACTACAATGAGCAGTTCTTC. Amino acids: CASSPKGDHYNEQFF.

The chain employs TRBV9 and TRBJ2-6, with 9 bases lining up with TRBD1. V shed 0 bases and J 0 bases; nucleotides not matched to a gene: 7. The CDR3 length is 19 residues. CDR1 and CDR2 from the germline V gene are SGDLS and YYNGEE. DNA for the CDR3: TGTGCCAGCAGCGTAGACCCCGGACAGGGGCGCTCTGGGGCCAACGTCCTGACTTTC. Its translation is CASSVDPGQGRSGANVLTF.

This chain connects TRBV29-1 to TRBJ2-7; D remains unclear. The CDR3 is 14 amino acids. Trimming shortened V by 0 bases and J by 0 bases, and 9 bases separated the two germline ends. Germline CDR1 and CDR2: SQVTM and ANQGSEA. CDR3 DNA: TGCAGCGTTGAAGATCCGGCTAGCTCCTACGAGCAGTACTTC. Protein: CSVEDPASSYEQYF.

The rearrangement joins TRBV15 to TRBJ1-3; D not resolved. The CDR3 is 16 amino acids. Trimming left V 1 base short and J 0 bases short, with 10 bases between. Germline CDR1 is LNHNV and CDR2 is YYDKDF (reference sequence). Here the CDR3 reads CATSRAPPNSGNTIYF. CDR3 bases: TGTGCCACCAGCAGAGCCCCACCCAACTCTGGAAACACCATATATTTT.

Remarks on this clone: This specimen includes other DNA sequences encoding the same CDR3. The chain links TRBV6-1 to TRBJ2-3; D is possibly TRBD2 (6 bases). Trimming pared 6 bases from V and 5 bases from J, leaving 6 bases between. The CDR3 has 11 residues. CDR1 MNHNS and CDR2 SASEGT come from the germline V gene. Here the CDR3 DNA reads TGTGCCAGCAGGGGGGGAGATACGCAGTATTTT. It specifies CASRGGDTQYF.

In its sample, this clone was seen a few times. As DNA, the CDR3 is TGTGCCAGCATTTTACGGACAGGGGGCGAGACCCAGTACTTC. Translated: CASILRTGGETQYF. This chain joins TRBV2 and TRBJ2-5, with TRBD1 matching over 11 bases. Germline values: CDR1 SNHLY, CDR2 FYNNEI. With 7 bases clipped from V and 5 bases from J, the junction kept 6 bases outside the gene matches. CDR3 length: 14 amino acids.

The rearrangement links TRBV6-1 to TRBJ2-5; 7 bases line up with TRBD1. CDR3 length equals 14 residues. V shed 6 bases and J 2 bases; nucleotides not matched to a gene: 6. CDR1 is MNHNS and CDR2 is SASEGT in the germline V gene. The CDR3 DNA sequence: TGTGCCAGCAGAGAAAGGGGGCTACAAGAGACCCAGTACTTC. Its protein product is CASRERGLQETQYF.

The genes are TRBV7-9 and TRBJ2-3; D may be TRBD2 (5 bases). This CDR3 is 16 amino acids long. V lost 7 bases and J 3 bases, leaving 20 bases between the germline ends. Germline V CDR1 and CDR2: SEHNR, FQNEAQ (reference sequence). The CDR3 loop reads CASTPGASEGTDTQYF. Here the CDR3 DNA reads TGTGCCAGCACTCCGGGCGCGAGCGAGGGAACAGATACGCAGTATTTT.

The rearrangement links TRBV7-6 to TRBJ1-5; weak D call: TRBD1 (5 bases). The CDR3 totals 16 residues. Germline loops: CDR1 SGHVS, CDR2 FNYEAQ. V dropped 5 bases and J dropped 2 bases, with 16 bases sitting between them. The CDR3 coding sequence is TGTGCCAGCAGCCCGCTCGACAGTGCTGGCAATCAGCCCCAGCATTTT. Translated: CASSPLDSAGNQPQHF.

This chain joins TRBV15 and TRBJ2-7; 7 bases line up with TRBD2. CDR3 length equals 15 residues. The junction had 6 bases not matched to a gene; V was cut back by 3 bases and J by 1 base. CDR1 is LNHNV, CDR2 YYDKDF, per germline (reference sequence). The CDR3 region has the DNA TGTGCCACCAGCAGGCTGACGGGAGGATCCTACGAGCAGTACTTC. It translates to CATSRLTGGSYEQYF.

V usage is TRBV7-8 and J usage is TRBJ1-1, with D tentatively TRBD1 (5 bases). This CDR3 is built from 14 residues. V was trimmed by 6 bases and J by 2 bases, leaving 13 bases between them. Germline V gene lookup returns CDR1 SGHVS and CDR2 FQNEAQ. The CDR3 protein is CASSSSRVNTEAFF. In DNA form, the CDR3 reads TGTGCCAGCAGTTCCAGCAGGGTAAACACTGAAGCTTTCTTT.

This chain joins TRBV27 and TRBJ2-5, with 11 nucleotides matching TRBD1. The CDR3 has 16 residues. V was clipped by 8 bases and J by 4 bases; unmatched bases: 12. The germline V gene encodes CDR1 MNHEY and CDR2 SMNVEV (reference sequence). CDR3 coding DNA: TGTGCCAGCTCCCCCTGGCGGACAGGGGGCAGAGAGACCCAGTACTTC. It codes for CASSPWRTGGRETQYF.